The 10 T cell receptor beta chains below were found in one sample sequenced in a study of beta chain features in type 1 diabetes. Expressed TCRB transcripts were sequenced because the isolated RNA had all been reverse transcribed beforehand. Clones were sequenced by immunoSEQ multiplex PCR, and TCRdb holds only the in-frame ones, with some missing. The sample lists more than 130,000 clones, less than 9% seen once, with about 1.3% in the top ten. The specimen was central memory CD4+ T cells from blood. The origin of the receptors is a woman in her 30s in good health.

This clone showed up just a few times. This chain links TRBV28 with TRBJ2-3; TRBD2 agrees at 13 bases. This CDR3 is built from 18 residues. Germline V CDR1 and CDR2: MDHEN, SYDVKM. After removal of 3 bases from V and 0 bases from J, the junction contained 6 bases not matched to a gene. The CDR3 sequence is CASSFSGTSGTSTDTQYF. The CDR3 coding sequence is TGTGCCAGCAGTTTTTCCGGGACTAGCGGGACTAGCACAGATACGCAGTATTTT.

This clone was seen a handful of times. This chain joins TRBV18 and TRBJ2-3; possibly TRBD2 for D (5 bases). This CDR3 has 14 residues. The germline V gene encodes CDR1 KGHSH and CDR2 LQKENI. Trimming took off 5 bases at V and 4 bases at J, with 13 bases between the two ends. Written as DNA, the CDR3 is TGTGCCAGCTCAGAGATGGGAGATGCAGATACGCAGTATTTT. It is translated as CASSEMGDADTQYF.

The chain recombines TRBV5-6 with TRBJ2-7, with D possibly matching TRBD2 (5 bases). The germline V and J ends were trimmed by 2 bases and 5 bases, with 17 bases remaining between them. In germline, CDR1 is SGHDT, CDR2 YYEEEE. There are 15 residues in the CDR3. The CDR3 region has the DNA TGTGCCAGCAGCTTAAGGACGGGGTGGATGGACGAGCAGTACTTC. Translated, it gives CASSLRTGWMDEQYF.

The chain is built from TRBV14 and TRBJ2-7, with D perhaps matching TRBD1 (9 bases). Germline V gives CDR1 SGHDN, CDR2 FVKESK. Trimming stripped 3 bases from V and 6 bases from J, with 33 bases between. The CDR3 spans 20 residues. The DNA of the CDR3 is TGTGCCAGCAGCCAGACGGTATATCGGGAGGGGACAGGGATAGTCCGCGAGCAGTACTTC. This sequence encodes CASSQTVYREGTGIVREQYF.

A few counts support this clone. This sequence joins TRBV6-6 and TRBJ1-2; TRBD1 agrees at 8 bases. The length of the CDR3 is 14 residues. V was pared by 7 bases and J by 4 bases, with 8 bases of the junction left unmatched. Germline V lookup: CDR1 MNHNY, CDR2 SVGAGI (reference sequence). The DNA of the CDR3 is TGTGCCAGCACCCCCCGGACAGGGAGCTATGGCTACACCTTC. Translation gives CASTPRTGSYGYTF.

This clone showed up just a few times. The gene calls are TRBV5-1 and TRBJ2-5, with 8 bases lining up with TRBD1. There are 15 residues in the CDR3. Looked up from germline, CDR1 is SGHRS and CDR2 is YFSETQ. With 0 bases clipped from V and 4 bases from J, the junction kept 5 bases outside the gene matches. The CDR3 sequence is CASSLVAGTGETQYF. Here the CDR3 DNA reads TGCGCCAGCAGCTTGGTTGCAGGGACAGGAGAGACCCAGTACTTC.

This chain connects TRBV6-1 to TRBJ1-5; a possible D gene is TRBD1 (5 bases). V was shortened by 4 bases and J by 4 bases, with 23 bases between the two germline ends. This CDR3 has 18 residues. Germline V gives CDR1 MNHNS, CDR2 SASEGT. CDR3 residues: CASSGGWTGRGINQPQHF. In nucleotides, the CDR3 is TGTGCCAGCAGTGGAGGATGGACGGGACGGGGGATTAATCAGCCCCAGCATTTT.

The chain recombines TRBV7-9 with TRBJ2-5, with D unclear. The CDR3 sequence is 13 residues long. CDR1 and CDR2 from the germline V gene are SEHNR and FQNEAQ (reference sequence). The V end lost 1 base, the J end lost 4 bases, and 7 bases lay between the germline ends. DNA of the CDR3: TGTGCCAGCAGCTTAGGACAACGAGAGACCCAGTACTTC. Translating gives CASSLGQRETQYF.

A note on this clone: Distinct nucleotide sequences in the sample also encode this CDR3. This chain uses TRBV7-2 with TRBJ2-7, with 11 positions matching TRBD2. This CDR3 is built from 15 residues. CDR1 and CDR2 from the germline V gene are SGHTA and FQGNSA. The ends lost 6 bases at V and 0 bases at J; junction bases unmatched: 4. CDR3 nucleotides: TGTGCCAGCAGGCCCACTAGCGGGAGCTCCTACGAGCAGTACTTC. It translates to CASRPTSGSSYEQYF.

This clone was counted at least ten times. The V call is TRBV5-6, the J call TRBJ2-5, with 9 bases lining up with TRBD1. The trim removed 4 bases at V and 5 bases at J, leaving 9 bases unmatched. CDR1 is SGHDT and CDR2 is YYEEEE in the germline V gene. This CDR3 is 15 amino acids long. CDR3 nucleotide sequence: TGTGCCAGCAGCGGACTCGGGACAGGGATGGAGACCCAGTACTTC. Residues: CASSGLGTGMETQYF.